These 14 T cell receptor beta chains share one sample of origin, sequenced in a study of tissue T cells after allogeneic stem cell transplantation. Sequencing was performed with immunoSEQ multiplex PCR; in TCRdb, only in-frame clones are kept and a portion is missing. The table shows about 8,700 clones, with roughly 44% occurring only once. Documented time point: mouse harvest day 7 after allogeneic transplant. Tail vein injection delivered 10^7 T-cell-depleted bone marrow cells and 10^6 splenic CD5+ T cells. Sequencing was done on a sample of skin. These receptors were taken from a female BALB/c mouse given C57BL/6 T cells with graft-versus-host disease after an allogeneic hematopoietic cell transplant.

On this clone itself: Mouse gene names apply. Read coverage stops 1 residue before the CDR3 terminus; the germline J gene supplies the remainder. The rearrangement uses TRBV15 and TRBJ2-4; the match to TRBD2 covers 9 bases. Unmatched junction bases numbered 1, after V lost 5 bases and J lost 1 base. This CDR3 is built from 14 residues. Looked up from germline, CDR1 is SGHND and CDR2 is FRSKSL. The CDR3 bases that were read are TGTGCCAGCAGTAGGACTGGGGGTCAAAACACCTTGTAC. Amino acid sequence: CASSRTGGQNTLY. The CDR3 as a whole reads CASSRTGGQNTLYF.

This clone was seen more than once but under ten times. Each gene name is a mouse one. Read data end 1 residue before the CDR3 end; the end is taken from the germline J gene. The chain has TRBV26 and TRBJ2-7; the D is unclear. Per the germline V gene, CDR1 is KGHPV and CDR2 is FQNQEV (reference sequence). V lost 2 bases, J lost 2 bases, and 4 bases lay in between. The CDR3 runs to 12 residues. The sequenced CDR3 bases are TGTGCCAGCAGTCTGCCCACCTATGAACAGTAC. Translation gives CASSLPTYEQY. The whole CDR3 is CASSLPTYEQYF.

Remarks on this clone: Gene names and germline refer to mouse. Read sequence stops 1 residue before the CDR3 end, and the germline J gene provides the missing end. The gene calls are TRBV26 and TRBJ2-4; weak D call: TRBD1 (5 bases). Germline V gives CDR1 KGHPV, CDR2 FQNQEV (reference sequence). The CDR3 has 13 residues. The germline V and J ends were trimmed by 3 bases and 6 bases, with 10 bases remaining between them. The CDR3 here is CASSLQGVNTLYF. The sequenced part of the CDR3 DNA is TGTGCCAGCAGTCTTCAGGGCGTCAACACCTTGTAC.

Concerning this clone itself: These gene names are mouse names. Read sequence stops 1 residue before the CDR3 end, and the germline J gene provides the missing end. The V gene is TRBV4, the J gene TRBJ2-2; 8 bases are a match to TRBD2. CDR3 size: 15 residues. Germline V gives CDR1 LGHDT, CDR2 YNNKQL (reference sequence). V was pared by 6 bases and J by 1 base, with 4 bases of the junction left unmatched. The CDR3 bases that were read are TGTGCCAGCAGTCACTGGGGGCGAAACACCGGGCAGCTCTAC. This gives the protein CASSHWGRNTGQLY. In full, the CDR3 reads CASSHWGRNTGQLYF. Looking up the rest from reference TRBV4 and TRBJ2-2 gives the full variable domain: ETAVFQTPNYHVTQVGNEVSFNCKQTLGHDTMYWYKQDSKKLLKIMFSYNNKQLIVNETVPRRFSPQSSDKAHLNLRIKSVEPEDSAVYLCASSHWGRNTGQLYFGEGSKLTVL.

This clone rates as medium-sized. Here the gene names and germline are mouse. The CDR3 is cut off 1 residue early in the read; its end comes from the germline J gene. The sample has other DNA sequences that encode this CDR3 too. This chain joins TRBV26 and TRBJ1-2; D is possibly TRBD1 (5 bases). CDR1 and CDR2 (germline): KGHPV, FQNQEV (reference sequence). The ends were cut back, 4 bases at V and 2 bases at J, with 5 bases in the middle. The CDR3 is 12 residues long. CDR3 sequence: CASSRQNSDYTF. The DNA read from the CDR3 is TGTGCCAGCAGTCGACAGAACTCCGACTACACC.

Comment on this clone: All gene names here are mouse names. With the read ending 1 residue before the CDR3 end, the germline J gene is used to fill in that end. The chain uses TRBV2 and TRBJ1-4; possibly TRBD1 for D (5 bases). Germline CDR1 LGHNA, CDR2 YSYQKL. Trimming pared 4 bases from V and 0 bases from J, leaving 6 bases between. This CDR3 comprises 14 residues. The DNA read from the CDR3 is TGTGCCAGCAGCCGACAGATTTCCAACGAAAGATTATTT. Protein: CASSRQISNERLF. The full CDR3 protein is CASSRQISNERLFF.

A note on this clone: Mouse germline and gene names are used. The read ends 1 residue shy of where the CDR3 ends; the end is completed using the germline J gene. The chain couples TRBV3 to TRBJ1-6; D is ambiguous. TRBJ1-6 is noted as an ORF with a role that remains uncertain. This CDR3 is 13 amino acids long. The V and J ends lost 5 bases and 0 bases respectively, with 2 bases between them. CDR1 is SNHLY, CDR2 FYNGKV, per germline (reference sequence). The CDR3 spells CASSHSYNSPLYF. Incomplete CDR3 DNA: TGTGCCAGCAGCCATTCCTATAATTCGCCCCTCTAC.

Details on this clone: Mouse germline and gene names are used. The CDR3 goes on 1 residue after the read ends, and that part is filled in from the germline J gene. The rearrangement joins TRBV26 to TRBJ1-5; D possibly corresponds to TRBD1 (6 bases). The germline gives CDR1 KGHPV, CDR2 FQNQEV (reference sequence). V was shortened by 6 bases and J by 2 bases, with 14 bases between the two germline ends. The CDR3 is 15 residues long. The chain's CDR3 is CASSLRDNYNQAPLF. Partial CDR3 DNA: TGTGCCAGCAGCCTCCGGGACAATTACAACCAGGCTCCGCTT.

This clone was counted a few times. Here the gene names and germline are mouse. The read terminates 1 residue before the CDR3 end, so the remaining end is supplied by the germline J gene. This chain links TRBV5 with TRBJ2-4; perhaps TRBD2 as D (6 bases). CDR1 LGHNA and CDR2 YNLKQL come from the germline V gene (reference sequence). Trimming removed 0 bases at V and 1 base at J, with 8 bases between. The CDR3 loop spans 15 amino acids. The CDR3 protein is CASSQDWGGQNTLYF. The DNA read from the CDR3 is TGTGCCAGCAGCCAAGACTGGGGAGGTCAAAACACCTTGTAC.

A note on this clone: The germline and genes are mouse ones. The read terminates 1 residue before the CDR3 end, so the remaining end is supplied by the germline J gene. V gene TRBV26 combines with J gene TRBJ2-5, with 8 bases aligning to TRBD2. The CDR3 totals 14 residues. J was trimmed by 0 bases and V by 6 bases; bases with no gene match: 2. Germline-derived CDR1 and CDR2 are KGHPV and FQNQEV (reference sequence). CDR3 bases read: TGTGCCAGCAGACTGGGGGTTAACCAAGACACCCAGTAC. It yields the protein CASRLGVNQDTQY. The CDR3 as a whole reads CASRLGVNQDTQYF.

By share of the sample, this clone is medium-sized. Gene labels here are mouse ones. The CDR3 is cut off 1 residue early in the read; its end comes from the germline J gene. The chain couples TRBV29 to TRBJ2-1, with D possibly being TRBD2 (5 bases). V was clipped by 2 bases and J by 2 bases, with 10 bases between them. The CDR3 is made up of 15 amino acids. CDR1 MSHET and CDR2 SYDVDS come from the germline V gene. CDR3 in amino acids: CASSLGLGDYAEQFF. CDR3 DNA (partial): TGTGCTAGCAGTTTAGGGCTGGGAGACTATGCTGAGCAGTTC.

With respect to this clone: The DNA is omitted, as the CDR3 cannot be located on it reliably, and the CDR3 follows TCRdb's listing. Any gene name here is a mouse gene name. The chain recombines TRBV23 with TRBJ2-5; TRBD2, as called in the table, went unchecked against the DNA. The CDR3 extends over 14 residues, inclusive of both ends. CDR1 and CDR2 from the germline V gene are KGHTA and FQNQQP. The CDR3: CSSSRDWGGGTQYF.

This clone has a handful of counts. The gene names given are mouse names. From the germline J gene comes the end of the CDR3, since the read stops 1 residue before it. The V call is TRBV13-1, the J call TRBJ1-1; D is possibly TRBD1 (5 bases). Per the germline V gene, CDR1 is NSHNY and CDR2 is SYGAGN. This CDR3 is built from 15 residues. Between the trimmed V and J ends, which lost 3 bases and 0 bases, there was a span of 12 bases. The sequenced CDR3 bases are TGTGCCAGCAGTGCCCCACAGGATGCAAACACAGAAGTCTTC. This codes for CASSAPQDANTEVF. The full-length CDR3 reads as CASSAPQDANTEVFF.

This clone is medium-sized within its sample. Gene names follow the mouse nomenclature. The covered CDR3 bases are TGTGCAAGCAGCTTAAAGGGGGGGAGCTCCTATGAACAGTAC. Protein product: CASSLKGGSSYEQY. The full CDR3 sequence reads CASSLKGGSSYEQYF. V gene TRBV16 combines with J gene TRBJ2-7, with D possibly matching TRBD2 (7 bases). The read ends 1 residue before the CDR3 terminus; that terminus is restored from the germline J gene. The CDR3 length is 15 residues. The V gene's germline CDR1 is SGHSA and CDR2 FRNQAP. The ends were cut back, 2 bases at V and 0 bases at J, with 11 bases in the middle.